Listed here are 12 T cell receptor beta chains from one sample, sequenced in a study of T-cell memory formation after mild COVID-19. Via MiXCR, TCRdb re-called the 5' RACE reads, giving one row per CDR3 protein. The profile covers a few hundred thousand distinct CDR3 sequences, with 20% to 25% appearing a single time and around 20% taken by the ten largest. Sequenced sample: PBMCs or a T cell subset sorted from them (not recorded which). These receptors all come from a young man who had mild COVID-19 (a few samples of this study predate the infection). Cell type and time point are not known.

The chain uses TRBV20-1 and TRBJ2-3; 9 nucleotides line up with TRBD2. V lost 3 bases and J lost 0; bases outside the gene matches: 7. The CDR3 runs 16 residues. Germline-derived CDR1 and CDR2 are DFQATT and SNEGSKA (reference sequence). The CDR3 bases are TGCAGTGCTAGTGAGCTAGCGGGGTCTAGCACAGATACGCAGTATTTT. Translating it yields CSASELAGSSTDTQYF.

This rearrangement joins TRBV6-2 or TRBV6-3 to TRBJ1-2; D is ambiguous. Germline CDR1 reads MNHEY; CDR2 reads SVGEGT. V lost 8 bases, J lost 7 bases, and 23 bases lay in between. This CDR3 has 15 amino acids. CDR3 in amino acids: CASRTSLDGFGGYTF. CDR3 nucleotides: TGTGCCAGCCGTACTTCCCTAGACGGATTTGGTGGCTACACCTTC.

The rearrangement uses TRBV25-1 and TRBJ1-2; no clear D gene. The CDR3 length is 15 residues. The V gene's germline CDR1 is MGHDK and CDR2 SYGVNS. Trimming took 6 bases from V and 7 from J, leaving 21 bases between them. The CDR3 sequence is CASSPTGPAGGGYTF. As DNA, the CDR3 is TGTGCCAGCAGCCCGACCGGGCCTGCCGGCGGTGGCTACACCTTC.

The chain uses TRBV20-1 and TRBJ1-2, with a possible D match to TRBD1 (5 bases). The CDR3 is 13 residues long. Trimming stripped 5 bases from V and 4 bases from J, with 14 bases between. Per germline, CDR1 DFQATT and CDR2 SNEGSKA (reference sequence). DNA of the CDR3: TGCAGTGCTGGGGCCCCGGGGACCTATGGCTACACCTTC. Protein: CSAGAPGTYGYTF.

The chain couples TRBV5-1 to TRBJ2-2; 10 bases are a match to TRBD2. The germline gives CDR1 SGHRS, CDR2 YFSETQ. The CDR3 is 18 amino acids. J lost 3 bases, V lost 0 bases, and 8 bases had no gene match. The CDR3 spells CASSLDWSGGADTGELFF. As DNA, the CDR3 is TGCGCCAGCAGCTTGGATTGGAGCGGGGGGGCCGACACCGGGGAGCTGTTTTTT.

The chain links TRBV4-1 to TRBJ2-7, with D tentatively TRBD1 (6 bases). There are 15 residues in the CDR3. Trimming removed 1 base at V and 0 bases at J, with 10 bases between. Germline CDR1 is MGHRA and CDR2 is YSYEKL. The DNA for the CDR3 is TGCGCCAGCAGCCAAGCACAGGGAAGCTCCTACGAGCAGTACGTC. Protein sequence: CASSQAQGSSYEQYV.

This clonotype ranks as medium-sized. The genes are TRBV6-5 and TRBJ2-5; TRBD2 agrees at 15 bases. V dropped 0 bases and J dropped 4; count of bases not matched to a gene: 0. The CDR3 is 16 amino acids. Germline-derived CDR1 and CDR2 are MNHEY and SVGAGI. The CDR3 spells CASSYSGLAGGETQYF. The CDR3 DNA reads as TGTGCCAGCAGTTACTCGGGACTAGCGGGGGGAGAGACCCAGTACTTC.

In this sample, this clonotype turned up once. The V and J genes are TRBV9 and TRBJ2-7, with 7 bases that match TRBD2. CDR1 is SGDLS and CDR2 is YYNGEE in the germline V gene. This CDR3 is 14 amino acids long. V was clipped by 4 bases and J by 6 bases; unmatched bases: 10. DNA for the CDR3: TGTGCCAGCAGCACAAGGGTAGCGGGCGGCGAGCAGTACTTC. This codes for CASSTRVAGGEQYF.

This chain uses TRBV4-2 with TRBJ1-1; D is uncertain. Germline CDR1 LGHNA, CDR2 YNFKEQ. Trimming removed 5 bases from V and 0 bases from J, with 13 bases in between. This CDR3 spans 15 amino acids. CDR3 protein: CASSIQTDLNTEAFF. CDR3 DNA: TGTGCCAGCAGCATTCAGACCGACTTGAACACTGAAGCTTTCTTT.

This sequence joins TRBV11-2 and TRBJ1-2; no clear D. Germline lookup yields CDR1 SGHAT and CDR2 FQNNGV. The CDR3 sequence is 14 residues long. Trimming cost V 0 bases and J 4 bases, with 9 bases left between them. The CDR3 sequence: CASSLERQSYGYTF. The CDR3 DNA follows: TGTGCCAGCAGCTTAGAGCGTCAGTCCTATGGCTACACCTTC.

In this sample, this clonotype turned up a few times. The chain employs TRBV30 and TRBJ1-1; 7 bases are shared with TRBD1. The V segment lost 5 bases and the J segment 3 bases; nucleotides outside the gene matches: 0. Germline-derived CDR1 and CDR2 are GTSNPN and SVGIG (reference sequence). The CDR3 has 11 residues. CDR3 sequence (DNA): TGTGCCTGGGACAGGGACACTGAAGCTTTCTTT. This encodes CAWDRDTEAFF.

The gene calls are TRBV4-3 and TRBJ2-5, with D perhaps matching TRBD1 or TRBD2 (6 bases each). Per the germline V gene, CDR1 is LGHNA and CDR2 is YSLEER. This CDR3 contains 16 residues. V was trimmed by 0 bases and J by 1 base, leaving 12 bases between them. CDR3 region: CASSQESEGGQETQYF. Here the CDR3 DNA reads TGCGCCAGCAGCCAAGAGTCGGAGGGGGGCCAAGAGACCCAGTACTTC.